This TCR beta chain originates from a study of blood T cell repertoires in COVID-19. Across the whole study: Whether acute or convalescent, the COVID-19 samples came from the United States, Italy and Spain. PBMCs, B-cell-depleted T cells, or T cells were the source of the cDNA or gDNA that made up the material.

This clone was observed once. Germline loops: CDR1 SGHNT, CDR2 YYREEE (reference sequence). This CDR3 spans 15 amino acids. The V and J ends lost 0 bases and 4 bases, in that order; junction bases with no gene match: 3. In the original analysis: Amplifying reference gene primers gave estimates of nucleated cell counts. Measured with immunoSEQ multiplex PCR; TCRdb has only the in-frame clones, and not every one. D and trimming come from the DNA, and the V and J calls and clone size come from that table. The sample lists about 110,000 clones; 83% were seen once. The TCR was taken from a woman aged 55-70 years with acute or convalescent COVID-19. The sample was peripheral blood. V is TRBV5-4 and J is TRBJ2-3; 9 bases agree with TRBD2. Here the CDR3 reads CASSLGRGGPDTQYF. As DNA, the CDR3 is TGTGCCAGCAGCTTGGGGCGGGGGGGCCCAGATACGCAGTATTTT.